This T cell receptor beta chain originates from a study of technical replicates of blood from several donors. CDR1 is SGHRS, CDR2 YFSETQ, per germline. The V end was cut by 6 bases, the J end by 2 bases, with 15 bases between. The CDR3 is 15 amino acids. Repertoires were generated with immunoSEQ multiplex PCR, while TCRdb's copy carries only in-frame clones and drops some. The sample records more than 90,000 clones, around 95% being singletons. The TCR was taken from a human donor in good health. Source material: T cells isolated from PBMCs. This chain links TRBV5-1 with TRBJ1-3, with D perhaps matching TRBD1 (6 bases). CDR3 sequence: CASNPGGGTGNTIYF. The CDR3 coding sequence is TGCGCCAGCAATCCCGGGGGGGGCACTGGAAACACCATATATTTT.